The 32 T cell receptor beta chains presented below share a single source sample, sequenced in a study of Graves' ophthalmopathy and Graves' hyperthyroidism. The sequenced template was RNA, covering the TCR beta CDR3 region. An initial RT-PCR round employing HTBI primers preceded a second-round multiplex PCR. TCRdb called the multiplex PCR reads again in MiXCR, with one record for every CDR3 protein. Of 500,000 to 600,000 distinct CDR3 sequences in the sample, about two fifths were seen once. Sample: peripheral blood or thyroid tissue (not recorded which). These receptors were obtained from an adult man with Graves' hyperthyroidism.

Ten or more counts support this clonotype. CDR3 sequence: CASSAYSGELFF. CDR3 coding DNA: TGTGCCAGCAGTGCCTACTCCGGGGAGCTGTTTTTT. The V and J genes are TRBV2 and TRBJ2-2, with unresolved D. CDR1 and CDR2 from the germline V gene are SNHLY and FYNNEI. The CDR3 contains 12 residues. With 4 bases removed from V and 6 bases from J, the gap between germline ends came to 6 bases. Full variable domain (remainder filled in from reference TRBV2 and TRBJ2-2): EPEVTQTPSHQVTQMGQEVILRCVPISNHLYFYWYRQILGQKVEFLVSFYNNEISEKSEIFDDQFSVERPDGSNFTLKIRSTKLEDSAMYFCASSAYSGELFFGEGSRLTVL.

There are many counts of this clonotype. The V gene is TRBV5-1, the J gene TRBJ1-1; D is perhaps TRBD1 (5 bases). The V gene lost 4 bases and the J gene lost 4 bases, with 14 bases spanning the gap. The germline gives CDR1 SGHRS, CDR2 YFSETQ. The CDR3 has 14 amino acids. CDR3 amino acids: CASSPGVGGTEAFF. CDR3 nucleotides: TGCGCCAGCAGCCCTGGGGTTGGGGGCACTGAAGCTTTCTTT.

This clonotype was seen more than once but under ten times. This chain uses TRBV12-3 or TRBV12-4 with TRBJ1-1; 8 nucleotides match TRBD1. V was clipped by 7 bases and J by 6 bases; unmatched bases: 7. The CDR3 spans 13 residues. CDR3 nucleotide sequence: TGTGCCAGCATTCCGACAGGGGAAGCTGAAGCTTTCTTT. Amino acid sequence: CASIPTGEAEAFF.

The V gene is TRBV9, the J gene TRBJ1-2, with D perhaps matching TRBD1 (5 bases). The CDR3 sequence is 15 residues long. The germline V and J ends were trimmed by 2 bases and 0 bases, with 11 bases remaining between them. From germline, CDR1 is SGDLS and CDR2 YYNGEE. DNA for the CDR3: TGTGCCAGCAGCGTGGGGGATACAGCTAACTATGGCTACACCTTC. Protein sequence: CASSVGDTANYGYTF.

The CDR3 reads CASSLAGAYNEQYF. The CDR3 nucleotides are TGCGCCAGCAGCTTGGCCGGAGCCTACAATGAGCAGTACTTC. This chain connects TRBV5-1 to TRBJ2-7; D is uncertain. With 0 bases removed from V and 7 bases from J, the gap between germline ends came to 14 bases. CDR1 is SGHRS and CDR2 is YFSETQ in the germline V gene. The CDR3 is 14 residues long.

The chain couples TRBV11-1 to TRBJ1-2; 9 bases line up with TRBD1. Unmatched junction bases numbered 12, after V lost 5 bases and J lost 8 bases. The CDR3 is 15 residues long. Germline loops: CDR1 SGHAT, CDR2 FQDESV (reference sequence). CDR3 protein: CASSDAGQGQGGYTF. DNA of the CDR3: TGTGCCAGCAGCGACGCGGGACAGGGACAAGGGGGCTACACCTTC.

The V and J genes are TRBV5-1 and TRBJ1-4; tentative D call: TRBD1 (5 bases). Germline V gives CDR1 SGHRS, CDR2 YFSETQ. The length of the CDR3 is 16 residues. The V end lost 7 bases, the J end lost 7 bases, and 23 bases lay between the germline ends. The CDR3 loop is CASGPVEAGSFEKLFF. The CDR3, as DNA: TGCGCCAGCGGCCCTGTCGAAGCAGGGAGTTTTGAAAAACTGTTTTTT.

The V and J genes are TRBV20-1 and TRBJ2-7; D is unclear. The germline V gene has CDR1 DFQATT and CDR2 SNEGSKA (reference sequence). Trimming cost V 8 bases and J 5 bases, with 7 bases left between them. CDR3 length: 9 residues. The DNA of the CDR3 is TGCAGTTTTAATCACGAGCAGTACTTC. Its translation is CSFNHEQYF.

The chain recombines TRBV6-5 with TRBJ1-4; a possible D gene is TRBD1 (5 bases). The CDR3 is 14 amino acids. Germline V gene lookup returns CDR1 MNHEY and CDR2 SVGAGI. V was cut by 6 bases and J by 5 bases, with 13 bases left in between. CDR3 sequence: CASRAGTMNEKLFF. The CDR3 nucleotides are TGTGCCAGCAGAGCCGGGACTATGAATGAAAAACTGTTTTTT.

The chain recombines TRBV7-2 with TRBJ2-3, with 7 bases that match TRBD2. Germline assignment: CDR1 SGHTA and CDR2 FQGNSA. V lost 3 bases to trimming and J lost 2 bases; unmatched junction nucleotides: 2. The CDR3 runs 14 residues. In DNA, the CDR3 is TGTGCCAGCAGCTTCCGGGACTACACAGATACGCAGTATTTT. Protein: CASSFRDYTDTQYF.

This clonotype has a handful of counts. The rearrangement links TRBV19 to TRBJ2-7, with D possibly TRBD1 on 5 matching bases. Germline V gives CDR1 LNHDA, CDR2 SQIVND (reference sequence). The CDR3 length is 13 residues. V lost 5 bases to trimming and J lost 1 base, with 9 bases between them. CDR3 sequence reads: CASSPQVSYEQYF. DNA for the CDR3: TGTGCCAGTAGTCCACAGGTGTCCTACGAGCAGTACTTC.

This clonotype showed up many times. This chain links TRBV15 with TRBJ1-3; no clear D gene. This CDR3 contains 13 residues. In germline, CDR1 is LNHNV, CDR2 YYDKDF (reference sequence). Trimming removed 8 bases from V and 0 bases from J, with 8 bases in between. CDR3 loop: CATGHSSGNTIYF. CDR3 DNA sequence: TGTGCCACCGGGCACTCCTCTGGAAACACCATATATTTT.

V usage is TRBV2 and J usage is TRBJ2-7; possibly TRBD2 for D (7 bases). The germline V and J ends were trimmed by 3 bases and 3 bases, with 12 bases remaining between them. Germline V gene sequence: CDR1 SNHLY, CDR2 FYNNEI. This CDR3 contains 14 residues. The CDR3: CASSEGRGGYEQYF. The CDR3 nucleotides are TGTGCCAGCAGTGAGGGTAGGGGGGGCTACGAGCAGTACTTC.

This clonotype was seen ten or more times. The CDR3 loop reads CSASSQGQTLYGYTF. CDR3 nucleotide sequence: TGCAGTGCTAGCTCCCAGGGACAGACTCTCTATGGCTACACCTTC. The chain recombines TRBV20-1 with TRBJ1-2; 7 bases line up with TRBD1. The CDR3 contains 15 residues. Germline CDR1 DFQATT, CDR2 SNEGSKA (reference sequence). The V and J ends lost 3 bases and 4 bases, in that order; junction bases with no gene match: 11.

The CDR3 region is CSAGKLGLIQYF. CDR3 bases: TGCAGTGCTGGAAAACTAGGACTCATTCAGTACTTC. The gene calls are TRBV20-1 and TRBJ2-5, with D tentatively TRBD2 (5 bases). The end of the DNA aligns better with TRBJ2-4, so the J call may be wrong. Germline values: CDR1 DFQATT, CDR2 SNEGSKA (reference sequence). The CDR3 has 12 amino acids.

As to this clonotype: This may be a read error: a much more frequent sequence differs by one nucleotide. This sequence joins TRBV5-1 and TRBJ1-2; D gene unclear. The length of the CDR3 is 14 residues. Trimming removed 0 bases at V and 6 bases at J, with 12 bases between. Germline lookup yields CDR1 SGHRS and CDR2 YFSETQ. CDR3 in DNA: TGCGCCAGCAGCTTGGGAGGGTCTGGAAATGGCTACACCTTC. Its translation: CASSLGGSGNGYTF.

Remarks on this clonotype: Just one base apart from a much larger clone, this may be a read error. No conserved phenylalanine or tryptophan is present at the end of the CDR3, so a read error is the likely explanation. The CDR3 reads CASSLGGPDEQYL. Here the CDR3 DNA reads TGTGCCAGCAGCTTAGGGGGCCCAGACGAGCAGTACCTC. The chain carries TRBV5-5 and TRBJ2-7; 7 bases match TRBD1. V dropped 2 bases and J dropped 5; count of bases not matched to a gene: 4. In germline, CDR1 is SGHKS, CDR2 YYEKEE (reference sequence). The CDR3 loop spans 13 amino acids.

This clonotype was counted many times. One end of the junction fails to match germline, which may point to a read error. The chain has TRBV15 and TRBJ1-2; D might be TRBD1 (6 bases). Germline loops: CDR1 LNHNV, CDR2 YYDKDF (reference sequence). CDR3 size: 14 residues. This CDR3 reads CVTSRGPNNYGYTF. The CDR3 nucleotides read TGTGTCACCAGCAGGGGACCGAATAACTATGGCTACACCTTC.

This clonotype was recorded once. This could be a read error, since a much larger clone is one nucleotide away. The chain joins TRBV9 to TRBJ2-7; D possibly uses TRBD1 or TRBD2 (5 bases each). Trimming cost V 5 bases and J 5 bases, with 20 bases left between them. CDR1 and CDR2 from the germline V gene are SGDLS and YYNGEE. There are 15 residues in the CDR3. CDR3 nucleotide sequence: TGTGCCAGCAGTAAGGGGATGGGAGTACCCCACGAGCAGTACTTC. Residues: CASSKGMGVPHEQYF.

The chain uses TRBV5-5 and TRBJ1-4; D unclear. The CDR3 spans 14 residues. Looked up from germline, CDR1 is SGHKS and CDR2 is YYEKEE (reference sequence). Deletions cut 1 base from V and 12 bases from J, with 16 bases between. Here the CDR3 reads CASSLLVRVEELFF. Here the CDR3 DNA reads TGTGCCAGCAGCTTGTTAGTTCGAGTCGAAGAACTGTTTTTT.

This clonotype was observed many times. The genes are TRBV5-8 and TRBJ1-1; unclear D gene. This CDR3 has 14 residues. V shed 4 bases and J shed 0 bases, with 10 bases lying between them. The germline gives CDR1 SGHTS, CDR2 YDEGEE. CDR3 coding DNA: TGTGCCAGCAGCCCGTCAGCAATGAACACTGAAGCTTTCTTT. Residues: CASSPSAMNTEAFF.

Regarding this clonotype: A much larger clone lies a single base off, so this may be a read error. The V gene is TRBV25-1, the J gene TRBJ2-7, with a possible D match to TRBD1 (5 bases). This CDR3 is 14 amino acids long. Per the germline V gene, CDR1 is MGHDK and CDR2 is SYGVNS. The CDR3 here is CASSLAPGQREQYF. CDR3 bases: TGCGCCAGCAGCTTGGCCCCAGGGCAGCGCGAGCAGTACTTC.

This rearrangement joins TRBV4-2 to TRBJ1-6; the D is unclear. Germline CDR1 LGHNA, CDR2 YNFKEQ. Trimming took 4 bases from V and 1 from J, leaving 8 bases between them. The CDR3 is 15 residues long. This CDR3 is CASSRTESYNSPLHF. The CDR3 coding sequence is TGTGCCAGCAGCCGGACCGAATCCTATAATTCACCCCTCCACTTT.

V gene TRBV10-2 combines with J gene TRBJ1-5, with D perhaps matching TRBD1 (5 bases). Trimming shortened V by 3 bases and J by 3 bases, and 12 bases separated the two germline ends. This CDR3 is 15 amino acids long. From germline, CDR1 is WSHSY and CDR2 SAAADI. In nucleotides, the CDR3 is TGCGCCAGCAGTGATTTCAGCAGGGCCAATCAGCCCCAGCATTTT. The encoded protein is CASSDFSRANQPQHF.

In regard to this clonotype: Because it lacks the conserved phenylalanine or tryptophan at the end, this CDR3 is likely a read error. The chain recombines TRBV25-1 with TRBJ1-1; D might be TRBD1 (5 bases). The CDR3 is made up of 12 amino acids. Trimming removed 8 bases at V and 4 bases at J, with 11 bases between. Germline loops: CDR1 MGHDK, CDR2 SYGVNS. The chain's CDR3 is CASAGGGTEAFL. Written as DNA, the CDR3 is TGTGCCAGCGCGGGGGGGGGCACTGAAGCTTTCCTT.

At least ten counts were recorded for this clonotype. V and J are TRBV5-1 and TRBJ1-1, with a possible D match to TRBD1 (5 bases). CDR1 is SGHRS and CDR2 is YFSETQ in the germline V gene. The CDR3 has 14 amino acids. V lost 1 base, J lost 3 bases, and 10 bases lay in between. DNA of the CDR3: TGCGCCAGCAGCTTGTCCCGGGGGGACACTGAAGCTTTCTTT. Translation gives CASSLSRGDTEAFF.

The V gene is TRBV7-2, the J gene TRBJ2-7; TRBD1 aligns across 8 bases. The germline CDR1 and CDR2 sequences are SGHTA and FQGNSA. J gave up 4 bases and V 7 bases, and 9 bases lay outside the gene matches. The CDR3 has 14 residues. CDR3 region: CASTPGQAAYEQYF. For the CDR3, the DNA is TGTGCCAGCACCCCGGGACAGGCAGCGTACGAGCAGTACTTC.

This clonotype was detected many times. The chain employs TRBV19 and TRBJ1-1, with D possibly being TRBD1 (6 bases). The length of the CDR3 is 14 residues. Trimming took 6 bases from V and 7 from J, leaving 18 bases between them. Germline V gene lookup returns CDR1 LNHDA and CDR2 SQIVND (reference sequence). Here the CDR3 DNA reads TGTGCCAGTAGGGATGGGGGCCTTTGGGGTGAAGCTTTCTTT. As protein: CASRDGGLWGEAFF.

The chain is built from TRBV25-1 and TRBJ2-2; no clear D. V lost 9 bases, J lost 0 bases, and 11 bases lay in between. The CDR3 is 14 residues long. Germline-derived CDR1 and CDR2 are MGHDK and SYGVNS. The CDR3: CARGAVTNTGELFF. In DNA, the CDR3 is TGTGCCAGGGGCGCTGTTACGAACACCGGGGAGCTGTTTTTT.

The chain combines TRBV29-1 with TRBJ1-2, with D possibly being TRBD1 (6 bases). Germline V lookup: CDR1 SQVTM, CDR2 ANQGSEA. Trimming took 7 bases from V and 8 from J, leaving 14 bases between them. The CDR3 loop spans 11 amino acids. CDR3 coding DNA: TGCAGCGCGATGGGGGCTTTCGGCTACACCTTC. Translating it yields CSAMGAFGYTF.

V gene TRBV7-9 combines with J gene TRBJ2-6, with D perhaps TRBD1 (6 bases). Germline V gives CDR1 SEHNR, CDR2 FQNEAQ (reference sequence). The CDR3 has 20 residues. V was trimmed by 2 bases and J by 4 bases, leaving 24 bases between them. CDR3 bases: TGTGCCAGCAGCTTACAGGAGCCTGGACAGCCATCCCGGGGGGCCAACGTCCTGACTTTC. This sequence encodes CASSLQEPGQPSRGANVLTF.

This clonotype has ten or more counts. The genes are TRBV5-8 and TRBJ2-7, with 9 positions matching TRBD1. V gave up 4 bases and J gave up 0 bases; unmatched junction bases: 5. The CDR3 extends over 15 amino acids. Germline V gene lookup returns CDR1 SGHTS and CDR2 YDEGEE. CDR3 amino acids: CASSDRDRASYEQYF. CDR3 coding DNA: TGTGCCAGCAGCGACCGGGACAGGGCCTCCTACGAGCAGTACTTC. The entire variable domain, with the rest obtained from reference TRBV5-8 and TRBJ2-7, is as follows: EAGVTQSPTHLIKTRGQQATLRCSPISGHTSVYWYQQALGLGLQFLLWYDEGEERNRGNFPPRFSGRQFPNYSSELNVNALELEDSALYLCASSDRDRASYEQYFGPGTRLTVT.